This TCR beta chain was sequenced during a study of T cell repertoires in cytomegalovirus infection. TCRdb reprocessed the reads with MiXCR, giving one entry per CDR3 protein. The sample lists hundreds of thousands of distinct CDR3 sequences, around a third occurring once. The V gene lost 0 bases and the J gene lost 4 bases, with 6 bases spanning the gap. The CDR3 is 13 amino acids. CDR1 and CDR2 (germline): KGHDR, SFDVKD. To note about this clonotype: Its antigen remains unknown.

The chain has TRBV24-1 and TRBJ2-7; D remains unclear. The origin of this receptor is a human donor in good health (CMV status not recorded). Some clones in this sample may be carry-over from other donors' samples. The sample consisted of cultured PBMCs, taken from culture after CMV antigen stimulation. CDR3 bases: TGTGCCACCAGTGATTTGATGGGGTACGAGCAGTACTTC. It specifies CATSDLMGYEQYF.